This is a list of T cell receptor beta chains from one sample in a study of CD8+ T cells in alopecia areata. Some clones are missing from TCRdb's copy, which holds only in-frame ones; the method was immunoSEQ multiplex PCR. The sample has 200,000 to 250,000 clones, roughly 56% seen once. The material was CD4+ T cells sorted from blood, obtained at week 4, from a patient treated with tofacitinib. All receptors derive from a human donor with alopecia areata. Each CDR3 is given with its conserved first and last residue. The D gene is left open where the match is weak. Clone size is stated in some rows and not others, as once, few, many or a class when expanded.

v_call	j_call	clone_size	d_call	cdr3_nt	cdr3_aa
TRBV5-1	TRBJ1-6	NA	NA	TGCGCCAGCAGCTTGGGACAGGTTGGCAATTCACCCCTCCACTTT	CASSLGQVGNSPLHF
TRBV29-1	TRBJ2-2	NA	NA	TGCAGCGTTAGCAACAGGGCGTCGAACACCGGGGAGCTGTTTTTT	CSVSNRASNTGELFF
TRBV30	TRBJ2-7	once	NA	TGTGCCTGGAGTGGGGGTTTCGAATCGCAGTACTTC	CAWSGGFESQYF
TRBV29-1	TRBJ2-3	NA	NA	TGCCCTTCGGACCGGGCAGATACGCAGTATTTT	CPSDRADTQYF
TRBV29-1	TRBJ1-2	few	NA	TGCAGCGCCGAACGGGTCAACTATGGCTACACCTTC	CSAERVNYGYTF
TRBV14	TRBJ2-1	few	TRBD2	TGTGCCAGCAGCCGCAGGCTAGCGGGGGGGAATGAGCAGTTCTTC	CASSRRLAGGNEQFF
TRBV29-1	TRBJ2-1	NA	NA	TGCAGCGTTGATAGGCAGGGAGTACGCAATGAGCAGTTCTTC	CSVDRQGVRNEQFF
TRBV27	TRBJ1-2	NA	NA	TGTGCCAGCAGACGTACCGGTCAGACTTTCTATGGCTACACCTTC	CASRRTGQTFYGYTF
TRBV29-1	TRBJ2-3	few	NA	TGCAGCGTGGGACTGGGGGATACGCAGTATTTT	CSVGLGDTQYF
TRBV6-1	TRBJ2-7	NA	NA	TGTGCCAGCAGCCTAATCCGCGAGCAGTACTTC	CASSLIREQYF
TRBV23-1	TRBJ2-5	NA	TRBD1	TGCGCCACCATTTCGACAGGGAAGATTGAGACCCAGTACTTC	CATISTGKIETQYF
TRBV4-3	TRBJ2-2	NA	NA	TGCGCCAGCAGCCCAAACCTGAACACCGGGACACTGACCGGGGAGCTGTTTTTT	CASSPNLNTGTLTGELFF
TRBV7-9	TRBJ2-5	NA	NA	TGTGCCACCGGAGGAGAGACCCAGTACTTC	CATGGETQYF
TRBV29-1	TRBJ2-7	NA	NA	TGCAGCGTGAGTCTCTTGGTGTCAGGGGGGGCCGAGCAGTACTTC	CSVSLLVSGGAEQYF
TRBV4-1	TRBJ2-3	once	NA	TGCGCCAGCAGCCCGACGGGACCCGCTAGCACAGATACGCAGTATTTT	CASSPTGPASTDTQYF
TRBV2	TRBJ2-5	NA	NA	TGTGCCAGCAGTGGGACGGCAACCTCAAGAGAGGCCCAGTACTTC	CASSGTATSREAQYF
TRBV30	TRBJ1-3	NA	NA	TGTGCCTGGATTCGGAACCTAATCTCTGGAAACACCATATATTTT	CAWIRNLISGNTIYF
TRBV7-8	TRBJ2-5	NA	NA	TGTGCCAGCAGCCAGATGGCCACACAAGAGACCCAGTACTTC	CASSQMATQETQYF
TRBV30	TRBJ1-6	many	TRBD1	TGTGCCTTCCGGACAGGAAAAAATTCACCCCTCCACTTT	CAFRTGKNSPLHF
TRBV19	TRBJ1-2	few	TRBD1	TGTGCCAGTAGTATGCTTCGGGGACAGGTTAACTATGGCTACACCTTC	CASSMLRGQVNYGYTF
TRBV11-2	TRBJ2-5	NA	TRBD1	TGTGCCAGCAGCTTCCGGACAGGGGGCGCAGAGACCCAGTACTTC	CASSFRTGGAETQYF
TRBV29-1	TRBJ1-2	NA	TRBD1	TGCAGCGTTGATACACACGACAGGGGCTATGGCTACACCTTC	CSVDTHDRGYGYTF
TRBV7-9	TRBJ2-3	NA	TRBD2	TGTGCCAGCAGCGCTAGCGGGGGAAATACGCAGTATTTT	CASSASGGNTQYF
TRBV5-1	TRBJ2-7	NA	NA	TGCGCCAGCAGCTTGGCGGCAGGGCCCTACGAGCAGTACTTC	CASSLAAGPYEQYF
TRBV4-1	TRBJ2-5	once	NA	TGCGCCAGCAGCCAAGATCCCCTTCAGACCCAGTACTTC	CASSQDPLQTQYF
TRBV11-3	TRBJ2-1	NA	TRBD1	TGTGCCAGCAGCGTCCGGGACAGCTCCTACAATGAGCAGTTCTTC	CASSVRDSSYNEQFF
TRBV30	TRBJ1-4	NA	NA	TGTGCCTGGTCCACGGGGGGAGGGTTTGGTGAAAAACTGTTTTTT	CAWSTGGGFGEKLFF
TRBV5-6	TRBJ2-3	once	TRBD1	TGTGCCAGCAGCTTCCCGACGGCAGGGGGCCGGGATACGCAGTATTTT	CASSFPTAGGRDTQYF
TRBV29-1	TRBJ2-7	few	NA	TGCAGCACGCGGGGGCCCCACTACGAGCAGTACTTC	CSTRGPHYEQYF
TRBV2	TRBJ1-2	few	NA	TGTGCCAGCAGCCGTCCGGCAGGGAGGCAAGGCTACACCTTC	CASSRPAGRQGYTF
TRBV7-2	TRBJ2-3	NA	NA	TGTGCCAGCAGCCTGAAAGCCGGGGGCACAGATACGCAGTATTTT	CASSLKAGGTDTQYF
TRBV30	TRBJ2-6	NA	NA	TGTGCCTGGAGCCCGGGGGTTTCTGGGGCCAACGTCCTGACTTTC	CAWSPGVSGANVLTF
TRBV2	TRBJ2-1	few	TRBD1	TGTGCCAGCAGACAGGGACAGGGTGGGTACAATGAGCAGTTCTTC	CASRQGQGGYNEQFF
TRBV29-1	TRBJ2-3	few	TRBD2	TGCAGCGTAACAAAAGCGGGGTCTGCAGATACGCAGTATTTT	CSVTKAGSADTQYF
TRBV11-2	TRBJ2-5	once	NA	TGTGCCAGCAGCTCCGAAGAGACCCAGTACTTC	CASSSEETQYF